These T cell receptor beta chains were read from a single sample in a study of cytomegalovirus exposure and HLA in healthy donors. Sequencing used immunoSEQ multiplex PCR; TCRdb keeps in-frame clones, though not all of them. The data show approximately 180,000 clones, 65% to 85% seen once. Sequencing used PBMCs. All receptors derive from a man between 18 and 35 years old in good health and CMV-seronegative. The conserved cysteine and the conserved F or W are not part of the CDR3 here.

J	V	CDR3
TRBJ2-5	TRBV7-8	ASSLAGSEETQY
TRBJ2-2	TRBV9	ASSGDSYTGELF
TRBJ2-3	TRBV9	ASSPRGAGDTQY
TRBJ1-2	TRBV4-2	ASSPRGNYGYT
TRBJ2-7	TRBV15	ATSRDKGTGGFEQY
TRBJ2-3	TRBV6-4	ASSLTSGSTDTQY
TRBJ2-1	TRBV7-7	ASSFKRDSEQF
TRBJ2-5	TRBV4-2	ASSQANGGLAGSGQY
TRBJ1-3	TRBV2	ASTGQVSGNTIY
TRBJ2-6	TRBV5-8	ASSRDRSGANVLT
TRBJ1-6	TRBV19	ASSIGHGVENSPLH